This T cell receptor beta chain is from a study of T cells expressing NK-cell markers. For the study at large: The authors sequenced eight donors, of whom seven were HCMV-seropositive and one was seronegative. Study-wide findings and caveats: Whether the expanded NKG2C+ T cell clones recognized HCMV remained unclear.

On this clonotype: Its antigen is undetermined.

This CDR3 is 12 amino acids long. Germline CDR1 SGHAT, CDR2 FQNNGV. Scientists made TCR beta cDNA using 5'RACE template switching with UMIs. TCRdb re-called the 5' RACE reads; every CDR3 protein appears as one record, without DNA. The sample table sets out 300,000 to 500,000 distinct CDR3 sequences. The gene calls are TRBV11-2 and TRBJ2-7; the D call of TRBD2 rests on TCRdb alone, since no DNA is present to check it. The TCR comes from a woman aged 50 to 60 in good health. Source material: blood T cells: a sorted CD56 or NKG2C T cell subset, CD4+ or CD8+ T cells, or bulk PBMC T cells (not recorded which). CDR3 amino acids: CAVLAGAYEQYF.